The next 10 T cell receptor beta chains were all read from a single sample in a study of regulatory T cells in long-lasting Graves disease. Specified time point: newly diagnosed GD, antithyroid drugs for less than 3 months. After RNA was extracted from PBMCs, the TCR library was made from it. Building the TCR beta libraries relied on iRepertoire HTBI primers, and CDR3 regions underwent Arm-PCR. TCRdb independently ran MiXCR on the multiplex PCR reads; one entry per CDR3 protein. Of 400,000 to 500,000 distinct CDR3 sequences in the sample, 14% were seen once. The same data also contributed to another study, on T cells in Graves' hyperthyroidism and ophthalmopathy.

Here the sequenced sample was peripheral blood mononuclear cells (PBMCs), taken at new diagnosis, from a patient treated with antithyroid drugs. These receptors were taken from a woman between 45 and 60 years old with Graves disease.

There are many counts of this clonotype. The rearrangement links TRBV2 to TRBJ1-1; tentatively, D is TRBD1 (5 bases). CDR3 size: 12 residues. V gave up 4 bases and J gave up 5 bases, with 8 bases separating them. Germline V gene sequence: CDR1 SNHLY, CDR2 FYNNEI. The DNA for the CDR3 is TGTGCCAGCAGTGTCCGGGGGACTGAAGCTTTCTTT. Its translation: CASSVRGTEAFF.

This clonotype was found many times. The rearrangement joins TRBV28 to TRBJ2-7; 12 bases line up with TRBD2. V was pared by 3 bases and J by 3 bases, with 6 bases of the junction left unmatched. Germline V gives CDR1 MDHEN, CDR2 SYDVKM. The CDR3 totals 16 residues. The CDR3 DNA reads TGTGCCAGCAGTTTTGCTAGCGGGAGGGACGGCTACGAGCAGTACTTC. This gives the protein CASSFASGRDGYEQYF.

In its sample, this clonotype was seen a few times. The rearrangement links TRBV6-9 to TRBJ1-1; the D gene is possibly TRBD1 (5 bases). Germline V CDR1 and CDR2: MNHGY, SVAAGI. CDR3 size: 16 residues. The germline V and J ends were trimmed by 4 bases and 1 base, with 16 bases remaining between them. The CDR3: CASSFGGEGRNTEAFF. Written as DNA, the CDR3 is TGTGCCAGCAGTTTTGGAGGGGAGGGGAGGAACACTGAAGCTTTCTTT.

The table lists this clonotype with many counts. This sequence joins TRBV19 and TRBJ2-2; 7 bases are shared with TRBD2. Germline CDR1 and CDR2: LNHDA and SQIVND (reference sequence). The junction had 7 bases not matched to a gene; V was cut back by 6 bases and J by 0 bases. The CDR3 consists of 16 residues. CDR3 residues: CASSPTSDANTGELFF. The CDR3 bases are TGTGCCAGTAGCCCTACTAGCGACGCGAACACCGGGGAGCTGTTTTTT. Full variable domain (missing parts from reference TRBV19 and TRBJ2-2): DGGITQSPKYLFRKEGQNVTLSCEQNLNHDAMYWYRQDPGQGLRLIYYSQIVNDFQKGDIAEGYSVSREKKESFPLTVTSAQKNPTAFYLCASSPTSDANTGELFFGEGSRLTVL.

This clonotype was recorded many times. This chain links TRBV3-1 with TRBJ2-7; tentatively, D is TRBD1 (6 bases). The CDR3 has 13 amino acids. V was shortened by 0 bases and J by 7 bases, with 10 bases between the two germline ends. Looked up from germline, CDR1 is LGHDT and CDR2 is YNNKEL (reference sequence). The CDR3 protein is CASSQDRQGEQYF. CDR3 coding DNA: TGTGCCAGCAGCCAAGATCGGCAGGGGGAGCAGTACTTC.

The sample holds a few counts of this clonotype. The chain is built from TRBV7-9 and TRBJ1-2; D is uncertain. The CDR3 has 15 residues. From germline, CDR1 is SEHNR and CDR2 FQNEAQ (reference sequence). V was trimmed by 2 bases and J by 6 bases, leaving 16 bases between them. CDR3 sequence reads: CASSLRDGFLDGYTF. DNA for the CDR3: TGTGCCAGCAGCTTACGAGACGGGTTTCTGGATGGCTACACCTTC. Full variable domain (outside the CDR3, taken from reference TRBV7-9 and TRBJ1-2): DTGVSQNPRHKITKRGQNVTFRCDPISEHNRLYWYRQTLGQGPEFLTYFQNEAQLEKSRLLSDRFSAERPKGSFSTLEIQRTEQGDSAMYLCASSLRDGFLDGYTFGSGTRLTVV.

This chain links TRBV19 with TRBJ2-1; 8 bases fit TRBD2. This CDR3 region has 16 residues. V lost 4 bases to trimming and J lost 7 bases; unmatched junction nucleotides: 12. CDR1 is LNHDA, CDR2 SQIVND, per germline (reference sequence). The CDR3 coding sequence is TGTGCCAGTAGTAACCCCGGGACTAGTATTACAAATGAGCAGTTCTTC. It is translated as CASSNPGTSITNEQFF. Based on the CDR3 plus reference TRBV19 and TRBJ2-1, the full variable domain is DGGITQSPKYLFRKEGQNVTLSCEQNLNHDAMYWYRQDPGQGLRLIYYSQIVNDFQKGDIAEGYSVSREKKESFPLTVTSAQKNPTAFYLCASSNPGTSITNEQFFGPGTRLTVL.

This clonotype was observed at least ten times. The chain couples TRBV6-5 to TRBJ2-7; 9 bases agree with TRBD2. The germline V gene has CDR1 MNHEY and CDR2 SVGAGI. J was trimmed by 6 bases and V by 2 bases; bases with no gene match: 11. The CDR3 consists of 16 residues. CDR3 sequence reads: CASSYVGSGRSVEQYF. The CDR3 DNA is TGTGCCAGCAGTTACGTTGGTAGCGGGAGATCAGTCGAGCAGTACTTC.

This clonotype has ten or more counts. The chain recombines TRBV6-1 with TRBJ2-1, with 7 bases identical to TRBD1. J gave up 4 bases and V 6 bases, and 9 bases lay outside the gene matches. CDR1 is MNHNS, CDR2 SASEGT, per germline. The CDR3 is made up of 15 amino acids. The CDR3 DNA sequence: TGTGCCAGCAGCCACCGACAGGGCGTATACAATGAGCAGTTCTTC. Its translation: CASSHRQGVYNEQFF.

This clonotype was seen only a few times. This chain connects TRBV3-1 to TRBJ1-2; D call uncertain. V lost 4 bases and J 7 bases, leaving 19 bases between the germline ends. The germline V gene encodes CDR1 LGHDT and CDR2 YNNKEL (reference sequence). The CDR3 runs to 15 residues. CDR3 nucleotides: TGTGCCAGCAGCCGGGCAAGTCCGAGAGCCTCTGGCTACACCTTC. It yields the protein CASSRASPRASGYTF.